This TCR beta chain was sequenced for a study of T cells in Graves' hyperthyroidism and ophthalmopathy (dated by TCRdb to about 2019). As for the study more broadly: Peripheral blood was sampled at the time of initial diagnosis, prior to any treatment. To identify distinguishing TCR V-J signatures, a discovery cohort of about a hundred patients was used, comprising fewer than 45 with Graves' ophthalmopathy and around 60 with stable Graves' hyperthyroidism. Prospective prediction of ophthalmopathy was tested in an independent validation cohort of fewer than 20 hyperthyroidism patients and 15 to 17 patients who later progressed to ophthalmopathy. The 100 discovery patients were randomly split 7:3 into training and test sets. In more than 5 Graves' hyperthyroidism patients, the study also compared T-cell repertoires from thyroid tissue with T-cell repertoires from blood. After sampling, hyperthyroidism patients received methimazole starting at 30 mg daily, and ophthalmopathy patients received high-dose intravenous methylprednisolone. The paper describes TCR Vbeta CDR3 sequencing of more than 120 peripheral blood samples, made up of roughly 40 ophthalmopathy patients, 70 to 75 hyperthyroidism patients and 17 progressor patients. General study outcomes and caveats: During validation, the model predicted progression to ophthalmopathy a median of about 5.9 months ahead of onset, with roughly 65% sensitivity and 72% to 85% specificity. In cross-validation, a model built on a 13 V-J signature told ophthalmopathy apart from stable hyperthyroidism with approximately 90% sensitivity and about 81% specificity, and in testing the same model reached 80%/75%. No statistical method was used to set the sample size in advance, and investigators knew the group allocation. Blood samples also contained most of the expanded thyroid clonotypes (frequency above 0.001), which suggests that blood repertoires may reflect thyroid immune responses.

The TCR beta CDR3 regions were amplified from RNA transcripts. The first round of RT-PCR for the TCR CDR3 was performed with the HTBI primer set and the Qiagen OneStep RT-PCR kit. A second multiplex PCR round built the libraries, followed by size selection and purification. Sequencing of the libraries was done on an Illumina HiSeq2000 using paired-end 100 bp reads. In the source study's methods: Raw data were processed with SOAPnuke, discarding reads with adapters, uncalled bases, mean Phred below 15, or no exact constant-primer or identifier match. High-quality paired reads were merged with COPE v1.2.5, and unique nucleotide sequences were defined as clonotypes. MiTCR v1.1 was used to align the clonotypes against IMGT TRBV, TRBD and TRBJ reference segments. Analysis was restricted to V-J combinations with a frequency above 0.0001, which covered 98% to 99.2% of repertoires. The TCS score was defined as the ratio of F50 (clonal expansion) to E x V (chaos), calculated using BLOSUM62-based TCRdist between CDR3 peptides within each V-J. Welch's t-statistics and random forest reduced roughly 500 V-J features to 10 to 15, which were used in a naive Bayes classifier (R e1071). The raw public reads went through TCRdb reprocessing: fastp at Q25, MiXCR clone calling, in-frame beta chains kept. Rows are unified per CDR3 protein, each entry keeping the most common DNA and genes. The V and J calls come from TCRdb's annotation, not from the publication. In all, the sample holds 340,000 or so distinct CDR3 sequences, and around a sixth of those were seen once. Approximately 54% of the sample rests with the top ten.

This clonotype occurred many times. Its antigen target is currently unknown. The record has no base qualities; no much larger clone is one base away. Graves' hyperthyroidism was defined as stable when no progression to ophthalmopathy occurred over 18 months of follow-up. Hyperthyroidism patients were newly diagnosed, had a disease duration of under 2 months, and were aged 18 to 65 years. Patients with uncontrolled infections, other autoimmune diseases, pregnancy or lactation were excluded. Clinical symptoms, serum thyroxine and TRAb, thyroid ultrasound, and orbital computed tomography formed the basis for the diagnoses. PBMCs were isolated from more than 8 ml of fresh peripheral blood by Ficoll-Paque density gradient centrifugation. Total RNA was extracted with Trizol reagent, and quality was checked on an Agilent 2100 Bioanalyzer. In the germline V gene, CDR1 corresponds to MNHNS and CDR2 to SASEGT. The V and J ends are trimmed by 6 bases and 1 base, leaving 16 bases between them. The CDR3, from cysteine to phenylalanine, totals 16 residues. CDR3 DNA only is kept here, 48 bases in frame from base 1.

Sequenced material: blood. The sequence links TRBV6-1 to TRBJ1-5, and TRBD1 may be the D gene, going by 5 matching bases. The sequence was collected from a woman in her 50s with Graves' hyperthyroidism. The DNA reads TGTGCCAGCAGAGAATCGGACAAAACCAGCAATCAGCCCCAGCATTTT. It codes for CASRESDKTSNQPQHF.